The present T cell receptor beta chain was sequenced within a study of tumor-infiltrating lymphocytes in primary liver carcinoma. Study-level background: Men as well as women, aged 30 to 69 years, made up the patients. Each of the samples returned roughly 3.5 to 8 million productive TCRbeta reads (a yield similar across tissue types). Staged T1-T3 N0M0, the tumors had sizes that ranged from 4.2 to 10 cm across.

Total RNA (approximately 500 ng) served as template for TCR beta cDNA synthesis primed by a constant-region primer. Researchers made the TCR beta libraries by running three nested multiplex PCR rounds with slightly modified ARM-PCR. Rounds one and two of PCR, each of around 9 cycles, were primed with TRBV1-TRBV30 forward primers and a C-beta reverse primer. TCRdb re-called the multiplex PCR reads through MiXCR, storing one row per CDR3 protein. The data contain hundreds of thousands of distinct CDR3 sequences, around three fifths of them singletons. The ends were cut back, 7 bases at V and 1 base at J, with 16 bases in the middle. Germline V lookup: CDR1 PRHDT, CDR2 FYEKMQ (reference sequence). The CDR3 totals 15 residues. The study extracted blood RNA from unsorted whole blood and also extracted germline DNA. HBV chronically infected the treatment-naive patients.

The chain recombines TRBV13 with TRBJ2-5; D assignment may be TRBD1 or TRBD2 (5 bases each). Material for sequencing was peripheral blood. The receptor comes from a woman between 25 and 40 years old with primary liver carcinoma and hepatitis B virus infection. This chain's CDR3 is CASNTYSGTQETQYF. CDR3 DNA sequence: TGTGCCAGCAACACCTACTCCGGGACCCAAGAGACCCAGTACTTC.